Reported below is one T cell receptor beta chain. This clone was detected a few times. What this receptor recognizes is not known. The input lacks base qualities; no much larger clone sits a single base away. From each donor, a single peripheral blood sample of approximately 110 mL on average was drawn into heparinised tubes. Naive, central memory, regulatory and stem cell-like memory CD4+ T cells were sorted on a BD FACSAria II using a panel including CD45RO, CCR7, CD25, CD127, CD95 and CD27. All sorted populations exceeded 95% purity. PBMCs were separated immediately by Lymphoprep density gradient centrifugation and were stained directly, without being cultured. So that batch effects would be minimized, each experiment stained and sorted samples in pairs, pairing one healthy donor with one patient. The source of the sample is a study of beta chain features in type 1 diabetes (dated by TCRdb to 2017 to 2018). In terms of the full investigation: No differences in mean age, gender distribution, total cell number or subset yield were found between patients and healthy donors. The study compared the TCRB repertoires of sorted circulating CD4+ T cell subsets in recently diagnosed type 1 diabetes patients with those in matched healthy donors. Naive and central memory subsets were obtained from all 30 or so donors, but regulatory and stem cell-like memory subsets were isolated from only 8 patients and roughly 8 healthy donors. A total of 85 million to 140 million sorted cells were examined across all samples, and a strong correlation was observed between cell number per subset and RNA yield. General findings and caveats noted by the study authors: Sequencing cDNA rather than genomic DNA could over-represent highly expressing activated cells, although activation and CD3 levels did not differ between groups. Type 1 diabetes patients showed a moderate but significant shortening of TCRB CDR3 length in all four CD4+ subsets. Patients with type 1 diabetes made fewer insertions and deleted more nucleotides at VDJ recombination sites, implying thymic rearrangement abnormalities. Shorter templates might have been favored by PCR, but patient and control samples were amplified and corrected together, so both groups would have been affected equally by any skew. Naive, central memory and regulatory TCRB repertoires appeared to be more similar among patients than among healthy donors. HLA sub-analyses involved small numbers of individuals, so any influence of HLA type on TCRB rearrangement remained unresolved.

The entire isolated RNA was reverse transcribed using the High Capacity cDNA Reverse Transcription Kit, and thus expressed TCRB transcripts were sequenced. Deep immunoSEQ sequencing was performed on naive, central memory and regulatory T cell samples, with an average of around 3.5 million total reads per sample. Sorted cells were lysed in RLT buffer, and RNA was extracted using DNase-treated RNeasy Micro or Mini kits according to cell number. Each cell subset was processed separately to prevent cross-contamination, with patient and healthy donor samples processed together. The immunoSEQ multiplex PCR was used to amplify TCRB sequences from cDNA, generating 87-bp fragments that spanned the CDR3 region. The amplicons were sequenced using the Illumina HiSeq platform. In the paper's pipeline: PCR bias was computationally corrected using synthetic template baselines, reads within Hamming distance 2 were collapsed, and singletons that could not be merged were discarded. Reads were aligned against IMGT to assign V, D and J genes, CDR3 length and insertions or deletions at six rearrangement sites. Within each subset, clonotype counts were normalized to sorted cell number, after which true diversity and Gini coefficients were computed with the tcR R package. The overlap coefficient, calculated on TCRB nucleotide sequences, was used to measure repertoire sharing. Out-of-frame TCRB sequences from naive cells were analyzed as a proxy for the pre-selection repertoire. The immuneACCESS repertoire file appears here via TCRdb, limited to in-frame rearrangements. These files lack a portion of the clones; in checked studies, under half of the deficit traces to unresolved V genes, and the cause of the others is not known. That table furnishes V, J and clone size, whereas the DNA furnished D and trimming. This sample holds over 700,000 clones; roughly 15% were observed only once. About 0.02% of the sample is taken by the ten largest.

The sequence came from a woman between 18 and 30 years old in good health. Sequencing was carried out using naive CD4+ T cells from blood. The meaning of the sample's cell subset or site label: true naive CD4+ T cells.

The CDR3 region has the sequence CASSSPHGLAGGLYNEQFF. The bases are TGTGCCAGCAGCTCCCCCCACGGGCTAGCGGGAGGGCTCTACAATGAGCAGTTCTTC. This chain is built from TRBV7-8 and TRBJ2-1, with 12 middle bases fitting TRBD2. CDR1 and CDR2 are drawn from the germline V gene: SGHVS, FQNEAQ. From V the trimming removes 4 bases and from J it removes 3 bases, while the gene matches leave 13 bases of the junction unaccounted for. The CDR3, from cysteine to phenylalanine, totals 19 residues. Only the CDR3 region is kept as DNA, spanning 57 bases read in frame from base 1.